Listed below are T cell receptor beta chains from one sample, sequenced in a study of blood T cells in healthy people across ages. TCRdb reanalysed the 5' RACE reads using MiXCR and keeps one entry per CDR3 protein. The sample has around 1,000,000 distinct CDR3 sequences; roughly a quarter are singletons. The same sample was also studied in work on T cells of mothers and their children.

Specimen: blood. All receptors come from a girl aged 2-10 years in good health. CDR3s leave out the opening cysteine and the closing phenylalanine or tryptophan. The order of the fields is V gene, D gene, CDR3 protein. The D gene is left open where the match is weak.

V gene: TRBV6-5
D gene: .
CDR3 protein: ASSNSVGAF

V gene: TRBV4-2
D gene: TRBD1
CDR3 protein: ASSQESTGSYGYT

V gene: TRBV29-1
D gene: TRBD1
CDR3 protein: SVGQGSQKLF

V gene: TRBV6-2/TRBV6-3
D gene: .
CDR3 protein: ASSYRTDNGYT

V gene: TRBV28
D gene: .
CDR3 protein: ASSPTIQPQH

V gene: TRBV3-1
D gene: .
CDR3 protein: ASSQVRGAQETQY

V gene: TRBV12-3/TRBV12-4
D gene: TRBD2
CDR3 protein: ASSFRAGDYNEQF

V gene: TRBV12-3/TRBV12-4
D gene: .
CDR3 protein: ASKERDYEQY

V gene: TRBV15
D gene: .
CDR3 protein: ATSTGLLDGYT

V gene: TRBV19
D gene: TRBD1
CDR3 protein: ATEVGDRGFDEQF

V gene: TRBV4-3
D gene: .
CDR3 protein: ASSQDWAAGANVLT

V gene: TRBV20-1
D gene: TRBD2
CDR3 protein: SATSGRAETGELF

V gene: TRBV20-1
D gene: .
CDR3 protein: SADPWAGAGQMNTEAF

V gene: TRBV29-1
D gene: .
CDR3 protein: SVGPNEQF

V gene: TRBV12-3/TRBV12-4
D gene: .
CDR3 protein: ASSYSGPVDYGYT

V gene: TRBV15
D gene: TRBD1
CDR3 protein: ATSRGQNQETQY

V gene: TRBV24-1
D gene: TRBD1
CDR3 protein: ATSDFQGARSGANVLT

V gene: TRBV2
D gene: TRBD1
CDR3 protein: ASSAETGPTH

V gene: TRBV11-2
D gene: TRBD1
CDR3 protein: ASSLEIGTAYEQY

V gene: TRBV6-5
D gene: .
CDR3 protein: ASSYLKQGSSEQY

V gene: TRBV7-9
D gene: TRBD2
CDR3 protein: ASSQGTSGTQLQETQY

V gene: TRBV7-2
D gene: TRBD2
CDR3 protein: ASSLVAGAVTGELF

V gene: TRBV12-3/TRBV12-4
D gene: TRBD2
CDR3 protein: ASAGLAGGEQF

V gene: TRBV7-9
D gene: .
CDR3 protein: ASSPSGTVINEQF

V gene: TRBV5-6
D gene: .
CDR3 protein: ASSSGSAPETQY

V gene: TRBV29-1
D gene: .
CDR3 protein: SVEFFGPGYT

V gene: TRBV7-2
D gene: .
CDR3 protein: ASSLAGGRQGTQY

V gene: TRBV7-9
D gene: .
CDR3 protein: ASSYDWRSTEAF

V gene: TRBV6-5
D gene: .
CDR3 protein: ASSYSLTQAREQY

V gene: TRBV29-1
D gene: .
CDR3 protein: SVHGEIGAGETQY

V gene: TRBV7-9
D gene: .
CDR3 protein: ASSFFRGGHYEQY

V gene: TRBV4-1
D gene: .
CDR3 protein: ASRGGSNTIY

V gene: TRBV9
D gene: TRBD1
CDR3 protein: ASSAGQDHQPQH

V gene: TRBV7-3
D gene: .
CDR3 protein: ASSLGGADPNYGYT

V gene: TRBV24-1
D gene: TRBD1
CDR3 protein: ATQGADGYT

V gene: TRBV29-1
D gene: .
CDR3 protein: SVEGLPAGPTDTQY

V gene: TRBV7-9
D gene: TRBD1
CDR3 protein: ASSFGDRDNSPLH

V gene: TRBV29-1
D gene: .
CDR3 protein: SVQWGSYEQY

V gene: TRBV29-1
D gene: TRBD1
CDR3 protein: SVVLWQGAMDTQY

V gene: TRBV7-2
D gene: .
CDR3 protein: ASSPQRGAAGELF

V gene: TRBV7-2
D gene: TRBD1
CDR3 protein: ASSPQTGEVDIQY